The 24 T cell receptor beta chains below all came from one sample that was sequenced in a study of T cell repertoires in cytomegalovirus infection. MiXCR, run by TCRdb on the reads, gives a single entry per CDR3 protein. The sample includes a few hundred thousand distinct CDR3 sequences, about a sixth of them seen just once. Sequencing input: CD8+ T cells from PBMCs. These receptors all stem from a human donor in good health (CMV status not recorded). Some clones in this sample may be carry-over from other donors' samples.

The sample holds many counts of this clonotype. The chain is built from TRBV7-8 and TRBJ2-7, with a weak D call TRBD2 (6 bases). The V end was cut by 4 bases, the J end by 4 bases, with 11 bases between. This CDR3 region has 13 residues. Per the germline V gene, CDR1 is SGHVS and CDR2 is FQNEAQ. CDR3 loop: CASSWGDRYEQYF. The CDR3 DNA reads as TGTGCCAGCAGCTGGGGGGACCGGTACGAGCAGTACTTC. Full variable domain (remainder filled in from reference TRBV7-8 and TRBJ2-7): GAGVSQSPRYKVAKRGQDVALRCDPISGHVSLFWYQQALGQGPEFLTYFQNEAQLDKSGLPSDRFFAERPEGSVSTLKIQRTQQEDSAVYLCASSWGDRYEQYFGPGTRLTVT.

The J gene is TRBJ2-5, the V gene TRBV5-3; D is perhaps TRBD1 (5 bases). TRBV5-3 is classed as an ORF, of uncertain function. Trimming left V 8 bases short and J 1 base short, with 18 bases between. This CDR3 has 15 amino acids. The CDR3 loop is CASSRPGIPQETQYF. CDR3 DNA: TGTGCCAGCAGCCGGCCAGGGATCCCCCAAGAGACCCAGTACTTC.

This clonotype was observed a handful of times. The chain recombines TRBV18 with TRBJ2-5; possibly TRBD1 for D (5 bases). The CDR3 loop spans 15 amino acids. The germline CDR1 and CDR2 sequences are KGHSH and LQKENI. The V and J ends lost 2 bases and 2 bases respectively, with 12 bases between them. CDR3 nucleotides: TGTGCCAGCTCACCATCAGGGTTTTATCAAGAGACCCAGTACTTC. This codes for CASSPSGFYQETQYF.

Ten or more counts support this clonotype. The rearrangement uses TRBV7-2 and TRBJ2-7, with D possibly called TRBD1 or TRBD2 (6 bases each). CDR3 length: 16 amino acids. The V and J ends lost 0 bases and 0 bases respectively, with 12 bases between them. CDR1 and CDR2 from the germline V gene are SGHTA and FQGNSA. Here the CDR3 DNA reads TGTGCCAGCAGCTTAGCGGAGGGGGTGGGCTCCTACGAGCAGTACTTC. Its translation is CASSLAEGVGSYEQYF.

This clonotype was counted many times. V usage is TRBV15 and J usage is TRBJ2-7; D is uncertain. CDR1 and CDR2 from the germline V gene are LNHNV and YYDKDF (reference sequence). This CDR3 region has 15 residues. Trimming took off 5 bases at V and 3 bases at J, with 17 bases between the two ends. CDR3 residues: CATSREVGIFYEQYF. The CDR3 bases are TGTGCCACCAGCCGCGAGGTGGGCATCTTCTACGAGCAGTACTTC.

This clonotype occurred many times. The chain joins TRBV6-5 to TRBJ1-5; TRBD1 aligns across 7 bases. This CDR3 spans 15 amino acids. Germline values: CDR1 MNHEY, CDR2 SVGAGI. J gave up 4 bases and V 0 bases, and 3 bases lay outside the gene matches. The CDR3 is CASSYSWTGNQPQHF. Written as DNA, the CDR3 is TGTGCCAGCAGTTACTCGTGGACAGGAAATCAGCCCCAGCATTTT.

This clonotype was counted only a few times. The chain joins TRBV10-3 to TRBJ2-7; 8 bases match TRBD1. This CDR3 is built from 16 residues. CDR1 and CDR2 (germline): ENHRY, SYGVKD. V shed 4 bases and J 2 bases; nucleotides not matched to a gene: 10. CDR3: CAISGNRDRTTYEQYF. The CDR3 coding sequence is TGTGCCATCAGTGGTAACCGGGACAGGACAACCTACGAGCAGTACTTC.

This clonotype was recorded at least ten times. This chain connects TRBV19 to TRBJ1-1, with TRBD1 matching 7 bases. Germline V gives CDR1 LNHDA, CDR2 SQIVND (reference sequence). Trimming at V came to 4 bases and at J to 4 bases, leaving 6 bases not matched to a gene. The CDR3 runs to 14 residues. The CDR3 spells CASSTQGSVTEAFF. The CDR3 nucleotides read TGTGCCAGTAGTACACAGGGGTCGGTCACTGAAGCTTTCTTT.

This chain joins TRBV6-5 and TRBJ2-7, with TRBD2 identical over 10 bases. The germline gives CDR1 MNHEY, CDR2 SVGAGI. V lost 2 bases to trimming and J lost 4 bases; unmatched junction nucleotides: 5. This CDR3 comprises 15 residues. The CDR3, as DNA: TGTGCCAGCAGTTACCGGGCTAGCGGGGGATACGAGCAGTACTTC. Its translation: CASSYRASGGYEQYF.

This clonotype came up many times. The chain links TRBV4-3 to TRBJ2-6, with D perhaps TRBD1 (5 bases). This CDR3 contains 16 residues. Germline V gene sequence: CDR1 LGHNA, CDR2 YSLEER. The ends were cut back, 4 bases at V and 4 bases at J, with 14 bases in the middle. CDR3: CASSPEAGSGANVLTF. For the CDR3, the DNA is TGCGCCAGCAGCCCCGAAGCAGGGTCCGGGGCCAACGTCCTGACTTTC.

The sample holds many counts of this clonotype. CDR3 sequence reads: CASSPYRQGRPDTQYF. CDR3 coding DNA: TGTGCCAGCAGCCCCTACCGACAGGGGCGGCCAGATACGCAGTATTTT. The J gene is TRBJ2-3, the V gene TRBV7-8; 8 nucleotides agree with TRBD1. The CDR3 consists of 16 residues. V lost 5 bases, J lost 4 bases, and 11 bases stayed unmatched. Germline V CDR1 and CDR2: SGHVS, FQNEAQ.

This clonotype was seen only a few times. This rearrangement joins TRBV5-6 to TRBJ2-3; D gene ambiguous. Per germline, CDR1 SGHDT and CDR2 YYEEEE. Trimming removed 0 bases from V and 5 bases from J, with 13 bases in between. The CDR3 has 15 amino acids. CDR3 residues: CASSLAARLKDTQYF. The CDR3 nucleotides read TGTGCCAGCAGCTTGGCGGCCAGGCTTAAAGATACGCAGTATTTT.

The rearrangement links TRBV10-3 to TRBJ2-5; TRBD2 matches at 10 bases. J gave up 5 bases and V 4 bases, and 16 bases lay outside the gene matches. The CDR3 has 18 residues. Germline CDR1 is ENHRY and CDR2 is SYGVKD. The CDR3 spells CAISASIAGGPGSETQYF. The CDR3 DNA reads as TGTGCCATCAGTGCATCAATAGCGGGGGGTCCCGGGTCGGAGACCCAGTACTTC.

This clonotype came up once. V gene TRBV20-1 combines with J gene TRBJ1-1; tentative D call: TRBD1 (5 bases). The CDR3 is made up of 16 amino acids. CDR1 DFQATT and CDR2 SNEGSKA come from the germline V gene (reference sequence). Between the trimmed V and J ends, which lost 0 bases and 2 bases, there was a span of 16 bases. The CDR3 reads CSARDDLRGHNTEAFF. CDR3 DNA: TGCAGTGCTAGAGATGATTTAAGGGGTCACAACACTGAAGCTTTCTTT.

This clonotype was detected many times. The chain has TRBV12-3 or TRBV12-4 and TRBJ1-2, with TRBD1 matching over 7 bases. The V gene end was trimmed by 4 bases and the J gene end by 1 base; junction bases not matched to a gene: 3. This CDR3 has 14 amino acids. CDR3 DNA: TGTGCCAGCAGTTCATCAGGGGGTAACTATGGCTACACCTTC. This translates into CASSSSGGNYGYTF.

CDR3 residues: CSAGDSGTEAFF. CDR3 nucleotide sequence: TGCAGTGCTGGGGACAGTGGGACTGAAGCTTTCTTT. The chain links TRBV20-1 to TRBJ1-1, with TRBD1 identical over 7 bases. Germline CDR1 DFQATT, CDR2 SNEGSKA (reference sequence). Unmatched junction bases numbered 5, after V lost 5 bases and J lost 5 bases. This CDR3 has 12 amino acids.

This clonotype was counted at least ten times. The chain carries TRBV7-8 and TRBJ2-5, with 8 nucleotides matching TRBD1. V lost 4 bases, J lost 4 bases, and 5 bases stayed unmatched. CDR1 SGHVS and CDR2 FQNEAQ come from the germline V gene. CDR3 size: 14 residues. The CDR3 sequence: CASSSPQGGETQYF. For the CDR3, the DNA is TGTGCCAGCAGCTCCCCACAGGGGGGAGAGACCCAGTACTTC.

This chain connects TRBV2 to TRBJ2-6; no definite D call. Germline V gene data show CDR1 as SNHLY and CDR2 as FYNNEI. The CDR3 totals 16 residues. Trimming left V 4 bases short and J 0 bases short, with 10 bases between. CDR3 in amino acids: CASSGRLNSGANVLTF. The CDR3 nucleotides read TGTGCCAGCAGTGGACGTCTGAACTCTGGGGCCAACGTCCTGACTTTC.

V usage is TRBV28 and J usage is TRBJ2-2; 8 nucleotides match TRBD1. V lost 6 bases, J lost 4 bases, and 4 bases stayed unmatched. The CDR3 spans 14 residues. Germline loops: CDR1 MDHEN, CDR2 SYDVKM. The CDR3 nucleotides are TGTGCCAGCAGACGGACAGGGCCCACCGGGGAGCTGTTTTTT. Amino acids: CASRRTGPTGELFF.

This clonotype was counted many times. The chain uses TRBV7-6 and TRBJ2-1, with D hard to call. CDR3 length equals 15 residues. Trimming took off 5 bases at V and 7 bases at J, with 18 bases between the two ends. Germline V gene data show CDR1 as SGHVS and CDR2 as FNYEAQ. The CDR3 protein is CASSPYGLDRNEQFF. DNA for the CDR3: TGTGCCAGCAGCCCCTATGGCCTAGATAGAAATGAGCAGTTCTTC.

This clonotype was detected many times. This rearrangement joins TRBV7-6 to TRBJ1-1; 10 nucleotides line up with TRBD1. Per germline, CDR1 SGHVS and CDR2 FNYEAQ. This CDR3 spans 21 amino acids. V lost 0 bases and J lost 0; bases outside the gene matches: 16. The CDR3 DNA reads TGTGCCAGCAGCTTAGCGCCTGGACGGACAGACAGGGGGCGGGTGAACACTGAAGCTTTCTTT. This gives the protein CASSLAPGRTDRGRVNTEAFF.

This clonotype has ten or more counts. The genes are TRBV11-2 and TRBJ2-5; D remains ambiguous. CDR3 length: 13 residues. Deletions cut 1 base from V and 5 bases from J, with 8 bases between. The germline gives CDR1 SGHAT, CDR2 FQNNGV. CDR3 sequence reads: CASSLGQLETQYF. For the CDR3, the DNA is TGTGCCAGCAGCTTAGGGCAGCTCGAGACCCAGTACTTC.

Note on this clonotype: A much larger clonotype is one base distant, so this may be a read error. The chain is built from TRBV11-3 and TRBJ1-4; 9 nucleotides match TRBD1. Unmatched junction bases numbered 8, after V lost 4 bases and J lost 8 bases. The CDR3 is made up of 15 amino acids. Germline-derived CDR1 and CDR2 are SGHNT and YENEEA. In DNA, the CDR3 is TGTGCCAGCAGCTCATCCGGGACAGGGAGGGAAAAACTGTTTTTT. This translates into CASSSSGTGREKLFF.

The chain couples TRBV4-1 to TRBJ1-5, with unresolved D. Germline V lookup: CDR1 MGHRA, CDR2 YSYEKL. V was pared by 5 bases and J by 6 bases, with 14 bases between. The CDR3 loop spans 14 amino acids. The CDR3 coding sequence is TGCGCCAGCAGCAATGGTATAGAGATTCAGCCCCAGCATTTT. This gives the protein CASSNGIEIQPQHF.